This T cell receptor beta chain was profiled in a study of vaccination effects on CD4 cells after COVID-19. Notes on this clone: Its target is unknown.

Study results and limitations: Just 1 of 255 vaccine-induced clones in healthy recipients was cross-reactive.

Trimming stripped 3 bases from V and 10 bases from J, with 17 bases between. The CDR3 loop spans 14 amino acids. The germline gives CDR1 SGHTA, CDR2 FQGNSA. Clones were read by immunoSEQ multiplex PCR, and TCRdb kept only the in-frame ones, dropping some. The table has under 55,000 clones, approximately 75% seen once. Pools of viral peptides were used by the ViraFEST assay to expand antigen-specific CD4+ T cells ahead of sequencing. Scientists isolated CD4+ T cells after a roughly 10-day culture period ended. Vaccine recipients had no previous SARS-CoV-2 infection; their nucleocapsid antibodies were negative.

The sequencing used CD4+ T cells from PBMCs cultured with HCoV-OC43 spike peptides, collected before COVID-19 vaccination. The sample's subset: HCoV-OC43 spike overlapping peptide pool stimulation. V is TRBV7-2 and J is TRBJ2-3, with D maybe TRBD1 (7 bases). The receptor was derived from a human donor who received a COVID-19 vaccine. The CDR3 loop is CASSFGGQQASQYF. The CDR3 DNA follows: TGTGCCAGCAGCTTCGGGGGACAGCAGGCCTCGCAGTATTTT.